A selection of T cell receptor beta chains follows, all from one sample in a study of regulatory T cells in long-lasting Graves disease. TCRdb called the multiplex PCR reads again in MiXCR, with one record for every CDR3 protein. Seen here are a few hundred thousand distinct CDR3 sequences, 20% to 25% observed once, and the top ten hold roughly 7.1%. The source material was peripheral blood mononuclear cells (PBMCs), sampled when the disease was refractory, from a patient treated with antithyroid drugs. The receptor source for this set is a female donor with Graves disease. Both conserved end residues are part of each CDR3. D genes are given only for firm matches. Expanded clones get a size class; other rows say once, few or many, or leave the size out.

CDR3aa	CDR3nt	d_gene	v_gene	j_gene	abundance
CSTQTGGVETQYF	TGCAGCACCCAGACAGGGGGCGTAGAGACCCAGTACTTC	TRBD1	TRBV29-1	TRBJ2-5	.
CSARDYGGSTNEQFF	TGCAGTGCTAGAGATTACGGCGGGAGTACGAATGAGCAGTTCTTC	TRBD2	TRBV20-1	TRBJ2-1	.
CASSTRGLETQYF	TGTGCCAGTAGTACCAGGGGGCTCGAGACCCAGTACTTC	TRBD1	TRBV19	TRBJ2-5	few
CASSPDSIRGVGAFF	TGTGCCAGCTCTCCGGACAGTATCCGGGGCGTCGGAGCTTTCTTT	.	TRBV18	TRBJ1-1	.
CASSVDRVFQPQHF	TGTGCCAGCAGTGTAGACAGGGTGTTTCAGCCCCAGCATTTT	TRBD1	TRBV2	TRBJ1-5	many
CASSTRQVSGANVLTF	TGTGCCAGCAGTACCCGACAGGTATCTGGGGCCAACGTCCTGACTTTC	.	TRBV12-3/TRBV12-4	TRBJ2-6	few
CASSLQGLPSETQYF	TGTGCCAGCAGCTTACAGGGGTTACCGTCGGAGACCCAGTACTTC	.	TRBV7-9	TRBJ2-5	.
CATSRAVRPEYGYTF	TGTGCCACCAGCAGAGCGGTCAGGCCAGAATATGGCTACACCTTC	.	TRBV15	TRBJ1-2	few
CAISESWDSRTYEQYF	TGTGCCATCAGTGAGTCGTGGGACAGCCGAACCTACGAGCAGTACTTC	TRBD1	TRBV10-3	TRBJ2-7	.
CASSYQSEQYF	TGCGCCAGCAGCTACCAGTCCGAGCAGTACTTC	.	TRBV5-1	TRBJ2-7	.
CASSVEEGTPQHF	TGTGCCAGCAGCGTAGAGGAGGGCACGCCCCAGCATTTT	.	TRBV9	TRBJ1-5	once
CASSLPFGGQGETQYF	TGTGCCAGCAGTTTACCCTTCGGGGGGCAAGGAGAGACCCAGTACTTC	.	TRBV28	TRBJ2-5	.
CAWSDGNTEAFF	TGTGCCTGGAGTGACGGGAACACTGAAGCTTTCTTT	.	TRBV30	TRBJ1-1	many
CATSLRWGTGELFF	TGTGCCACCAGCTTAAGATGGGGGACCGGGGAGCTGTTTTTT	.	TRBV15	TRBJ2-2	.
CASSIVSGSGANVLTF	TGTGCCAGTAGTATAGTATCCGGTTCTGGGGCCAACGTCCTGACTTTC	.	TRBV19	TRBJ2-6	.
CATSRDLGTGYGYTF	TGTGCCACCAGCAGAGATCTCGGGACAGGGTATGGCTACACCTTC	TRBD1	TRBV15	TRBJ1-2	once
CASSLEDSLQPQHF	TGTGCCAGCAGCTTAGAGGACAGTCTTCAGCCCCAGCATTTT	.	TRBV7-2	TRBJ1-5	.
CASSSDGRHYNSPLHF	TGTGCCAGCAGCTCGGACGGGCGCCACTATAATTCACCCCTCCACTTT	.	TRBV9	TRBJ1-6	.
CASSRTSRGGQETQYF	TGTGCCAGCAGCCGGACTTCCCGAGGGGGGCAAGAGACCCAGTACTTC	.	TRBV11-3	TRBJ2-5	many
CATSRTSGLYNEQFF	TGTGCCACCAGCCGTACTAGCGGACTATACAATGAGCAGTTCTTC	TRBD2	TRBV15	TRBJ2-1	.
CASSSGGIVGYTF	TGTGCCAGCAGTTCCGGGGGGATAGTTGGCTACACCTTC	.	TRBV27	TRBJ1-2	many
CSAQGPNQPQHF	TGCAGTGCTCAGGGCCCCAATCAGCCCCAGCATTTT	.	TRBV20-1	TRBJ1-5	.
CASSSRKWGQETQYF	TGTGCCAGCAGCTCCCGGAAGTGGGGCCAAGAGACCCAGTACTTC	.	TRBV7-8	TRBJ2-5	many
CACSYSGNPYEQYF	TGTGCCTGCAGTTACTCGGGGAACCCTTACGAGCAGTACTTC	.	TRBV6-2/TRBV6-3	TRBJ2-7	few
CASSSLSDTGYTF	TGTGCCAGCAGTAGCCTTAGCGATACTGGCTACACCTTC	.	TRBV12-3/TRBV12-4	TRBJ1-2	.
CASSPTGINQPQHF	TGTGCCAGCAGTCCAACAGGTATCAATCAGCCCCAGCATTTT	.	TRBV2	TRBJ1-5	many
CASSRLRTPLAGVLETQYF	TGTGCCAGCAGCCGCTTAAGGACCCCGCTAGCGGGGGTATTAGAGACCCAGTACTTC	TRBD2	TRBV27	TRBJ2-5	.
CASSVGGPRDEKLFF	TGTGCCAGCAGCGTAGGGGGCCCGAGGGATGAAAAACTGTTTTTT	.	TRBV9	TRBJ1-4	few
CASSFTRDTQYF	TGTGCCAGCAGTTTTACTAGGGATACGCAGTATTTT	.	TRBV12-3/TRBV12-4	TRBJ2-3	.
CAISETSGSWGEQYF	TGTGCCATCAGTGAGACTAGCGGGAGTTGGGGCGAGCAGTACTTC	TRBD2	TRBV10-3	TRBJ2-7	few
CASSEGAGVYGYTF	TGTGCCAGCAGTGAAGGGGCAGGGGTCTATGGCTACACCTTC	.	TRBV2	TRBJ1-2	many
CASSPPFGGRAANEQFF	TGTGCCAGCAGCCCCCCTTTCGGCGGGAGGGCCGCCAATGAGCAGTTCTTC	TRBD2	TRBV7-2	TRBJ2-1	.
CASRQQGARGYTF	TGTGCCAGCAGGCAACAGGGGGCTAGGGGCTACACCTTC	TRBD1	TRBV27	TRBJ1-2	.
CASSPPGVGTGELFF	TGTGCCAGCAGCCCACCAGGGGTGGGGACCGGGGAGCTGTTTTTT	.	TRBV6-1	TRBJ2-2	.
CASSFGAGGIEQYF	TGTGCCAGCAGTTTCGGGGCAGGGGGAATCGAGCAGTACTTC	TRBD1	TRBV12-3/TRBV12-4	TRBJ2-7	many
CASSLYLSGANVLTF	TGTGCCAGCAGCTTATATCTCTCTGGGGCCAACGTCCTGACTTTC	.	TRBV7-8	TRBJ2-6	.
CASSWRRTVQETQYF	TGTGCCAGCAGTTGGAGAAGGACAGTCCAAGAGACCCAGTACTTC	.	TRBV6-5	TRBJ2-5	many
CASSSQGVFYEQYF	TGTGCCAGCAGTTCCCAGGGGGTCTTCTACGAGCAGTACTTC	TRBD1	TRBV12-3/TRBV12-4	TRBJ2-7	few
CASSLAAGLKIPNTGELFF	TGTGCCAGCAGCTTAGCGGCGGGACTAAAGATTCCGAACACCGGGGAGCTGTTTTTT	TRBD2	TRBV7-9	TRBJ2-2	.
CASSRNRGQHF	TGTGCCAGCAGTCGTAACAGGGGGCAGCATTTT	TRBD1	TRBV28	TRBJ1-5	many
CASSYTGEYGYTF	TGTGCCAGCAGTTACACAGGGGAGTATGGCTACACCTTC	TRBD1	TRBV6-5	TRBJ1-2	.
CASSRVAPLSGSETQYF	TGTGCCAGCAGCCGGGTCGCGCCTCTTAGCGGGAGTGAGACCCAGTACTTC	TRBD2	TRBV6-1	TRBJ2-5	.
CASSIDFSEQYF	TGTGCCAGTAGTATAGATTTCAGCGAGCAGTACTTC	.	TRBV19	TRBJ2-7	many
CASSLGVLGGWPQHF	TGTGCCAGCAGTTTGGGGGTATTGGGCGGCTGGCCCCAGCATTTT	.	TRBV28	TRBJ1-5	many
CASSLSLGSSGNTIYF	TGTGCCAGCAGCTTGAGTCTCGGTTCCTCTGGAAACACCATATATTTT	.	TRBV5-6	TRBJ1-3	.
CASGLVLTGGISYEQYF	TGTGCTAGTGGTTTGGTCCTCACAGGGGGCATCTCCTACGAGCAGTACTTC	TRBD1	TRBV12-5	TRBJ2-7	many
CASSTVGFYEQYF	TGTGCCAGCAGTACGGTAGGGTTCTACGAGCAGTACTTC	.	TRBV11-2	TRBJ2-7	many
CASSRTGTRWETQYF	TGTGCCAGCAGCCGCACCGGGACCCGATGGGAGACCCAGTACTTC	.	TRBV7-2	TRBJ2-5	.
CASSLPGTEILTNTGELFF	TGTGCCAGCAGCTTACCCGGGACAGAAATTCTTACGAACACCGGGGAGCTGTTTTTT	TRBD1	TRBV7-3	TRBJ2-2	few
CAWSGSAQETQYF	TGTGCCTGGAGTGGAAGTGCCCAAGAGACCCAGTACTTC	.	TRBV30	TRBJ2-5	many